The 8 T cell receptor beta chains reported below all come from one sample, sequenced in a study of blood T cell repertoires in COVID-19. Repertoires were generated with immunoSEQ multiplex PCR, while TCRdb's copy carries only in-frame clones and drops some. The table includes 150,000 to 200,000 clones, 76% detected once. The specimen was PBMCs or T cells enriched from blood (not recorded which). The source is a woman aged 50 to 60 with acute COVID-19.

CDR3 sequence: CASSLEAPGLAGTIDTQYF. As DNA, the CDR3 is TGTGCCAGCAGCTTAGAGGCGCCGGGACTAGCGGGGACCATAGATACGCAGTATTTT. The chain employs TRBV9 and TRBJ2-3; 13 nucleotides align to TRBD2. The germline V gene has CDR1 SGDLS and CDR2 YYNGEE. This CDR3 is built from 19 residues. The V gene end was trimmed by 4 bases and the J gene end by 5 bases; junction bases not matched to a gene: 16. The full variable domain, its missing parts supplied by reference TRBV9 and TRBJ2-3, is DSGVTQTPKHLITATGQRVTLRCSPRSGDLSVYWYQQSLDQGLQFLIQYYNGEERAKGNILERFSAQQFPDLHSELNLSSLELGDSALYFCASSLEAPGLAGTIDTQYFGPGTRLTVL.

The CDR3 DNA sequence: TGTGCCAGCACCCCCTTGGGCAGTAACTATGGCTACACCTTC. Its protein is CASTPLGSNYGYTF. This chain joins TRBV28 and TRBJ1-2; no definite D call. Per germline, CDR1 MDHEN and CDR2 SYDVKM. Trimming pared 7 bases from V and 1 base from J, leaving 13 bases between. This CDR3 contains 14 residues.

For this clone: Other DNA sequences in this specimen translate into the identical CDR3. The gene calls are TRBV5-1 and TRBJ1-5, with TRBD1 identical over 9 bases. With 0 bases clipped from V and 3 bases from J, the junction kept 1 base outside the gene matches. Looked up from germline, CDR1 is SGHRS and CDR2 is YFSETQ. This CDR3 region has 15 residues. For the CDR3, the DNA is TGCGCCAGCAGCTTGGGACAGGGGGACAATCAGCCCCAGCATTTT. The encoded protein is CASSLGQGDNQPQHF.

V is TRBV4-3 and J is TRBJ2-2; TRBD2 aligns across 7 bases. The length of the CDR3 is 18 residues. Germline values: CDR1 LGHNA, CDR2 YSLEER. Losses at the gene ends were 0 bases for V and 3 bases for J; bases not matched to a gene: 10. CDR3 DNA: TGCGCCAGCAGCCAAGATAGAAGAGCGGGGCTGGACACCGGGGAGCTGTTTTTT. Translated: CASSQDRRAGLDTGELFF.

J is TRBJ2-5 and V is TRBV11-1; D possibly corresponds to TRBD1 (6 bases). The CDR3 loop spans 13 amino acids. V lost 4 bases and J lost 2, with 8 bases in between. CDR1 and CDR2 (germline): SGHAT, FQDESV (reference sequence). CDR3 sequence: CASSSGTQETQYF. The CDR3 DNA reads as TGTGCCAGCAGCTCGGGGACACAAGAGACCCAGTACTTC.

The count of this clone is one. The chain combines TRBV28 with TRBJ1-2; 11 bases fit TRBD1. This CDR3 contains 14 residues. V gave up 10 bases and J gave up 2 bases; unmatched junction bases: 6. Germline V gene lookup returns CDR1 MDHEN and CDR2 SYDVKM. As DNA, the CDR3 is TGTGCCACCGCGGGACAGGGGGTAAACTATGGCTACACCTTC. Its protein is CATAGQGVNYGYTF.

The chain carries TRBV4-3 and TRBJ1-2, with D possibly matching TRBD1 (6 bases). From germline, CDR1 is LGHNA and CDR2 YSLEER. V lost 4 bases to trimming and J lost 3 bases, with 18 bases between them. The CDR3 extends over 16 amino acids. The CDR3 protein is CASSPTGTHPHYGYTF. CDR3 DNA sequence: TGCGCCAGCAGCCCCACCGGGACACACCCTCACTATGGCTACACCTTC.

V gene TRBV19 combines with J gene TRBJ2-2; TRBD2 is a possible D gene (7 bases). Germline V CDR1 and CDR2: LNHDA, SQIVND (reference sequence). The CDR3 sequence is 16 residues long. V lost 2 bases, J lost 1 base, and 11 bases lay in between. CDR3 nucleotides: TGTGCCAGTAGTATACCGGGGGGCCGGAACACCGGGGAGCTGTTTTTT. Translation: CASSIPGGRNTGELFF.